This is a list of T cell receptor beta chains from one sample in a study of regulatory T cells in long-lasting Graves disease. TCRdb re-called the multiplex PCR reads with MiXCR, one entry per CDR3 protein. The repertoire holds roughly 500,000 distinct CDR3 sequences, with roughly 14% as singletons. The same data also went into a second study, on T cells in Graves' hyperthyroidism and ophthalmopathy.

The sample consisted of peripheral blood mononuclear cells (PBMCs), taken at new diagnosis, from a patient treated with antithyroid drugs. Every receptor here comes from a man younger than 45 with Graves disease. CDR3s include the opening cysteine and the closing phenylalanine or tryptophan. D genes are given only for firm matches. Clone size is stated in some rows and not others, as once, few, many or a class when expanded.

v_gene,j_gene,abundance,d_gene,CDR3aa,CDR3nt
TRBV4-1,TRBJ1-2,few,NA,CASSQVPRGYGYTF,TGCGCCAGCAGCCAGGTCCCTCGCGGCTATGGCTACACCTTC
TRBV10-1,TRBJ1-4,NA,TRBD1,CASSETGEKLFF,TGCGCCAGCAGCGAGACAGGGGAAAAACTGTTTTTT
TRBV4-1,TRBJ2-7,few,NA,CASSQSYGTYEQYF,TGCGCCAGCAGCCAATCCTACGGGACCTACGAGCAGTACTTC
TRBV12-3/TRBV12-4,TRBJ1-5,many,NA,CASTRLGGQINQPQHF,TGTGCCAGCACTCGACTGGGGGGGCAAATTAATCAGCCCCAGCATTTT
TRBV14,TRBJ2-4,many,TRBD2,CASSPREGRAKNIQYF,TGTGCCAGCAGCCCCCGGGAGGGAAGGGCCAAAAACATTCAGTACTTC
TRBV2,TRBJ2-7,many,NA,CASSERADSSEQYF,TGTGCCAGCAGTGAAAGGGCGGATAGCTCGGAGCAGTACTTC
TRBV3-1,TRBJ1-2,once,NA,CASSPIQTQGGYTF,TGTGCCAGCAGCCCTATACAGACTCAGGGTGGCTACACCTTC
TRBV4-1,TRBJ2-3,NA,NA,CASRLVGATTDTQYF,TGCGCCAGCAGGCTAGTGGGGGCTACCACAGATACGCAGTATTTT
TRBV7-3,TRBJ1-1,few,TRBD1,CASSTQGSTEAFF,TGTGCCAGCAGCACACAGGGGAGCACTGAAGCTTTCTTT
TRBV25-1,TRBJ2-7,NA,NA,CASSEYDGYEQYF,TGTGCCAGCAGTGAATATGACGGCTACGAGCAGTACTTC
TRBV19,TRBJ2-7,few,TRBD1,CASSNGQGNYEQYF,TGTGCCAGTAGTAACGGACAGGGGAACTACGAGCAGTACTTC
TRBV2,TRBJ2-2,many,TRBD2,CASSGLAGGELFF,TGTGCCAGCAGTGGTCTAGCGGGCGGGGAGCTGTTTTTT
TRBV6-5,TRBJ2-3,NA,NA,CASSYSHPDTQYF,TGTGCCAGCAGTTACTCCCATCCAGATACGCAGTATTTT
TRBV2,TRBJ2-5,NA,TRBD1,CASRGTGVGETQYF,TGTGCCAGCAGGGGGACAGGGGTCGGGGAGACCCAGTACTTC
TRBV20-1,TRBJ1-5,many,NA,CSANRGDRQPQHF,TGCAGTGCGAACCGGGGGGATAGACAGCCCCAGCATTTT
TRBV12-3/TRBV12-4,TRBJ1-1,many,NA,CASSLGRGEAFF,TGTGCCAGCAGCTTGGGACGCGGAGAAGCTTTCTTT
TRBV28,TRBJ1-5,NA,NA,CASSRPQQPQHF,TGTGCCAGCAGCCGCCCACAGCAGCCCCAGCATTTT
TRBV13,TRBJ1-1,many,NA,CASSFSTGNTEAFF,TGTGCCAGCAGCTTTTCGACAGGGAACACTGAAGCTTTCTTT
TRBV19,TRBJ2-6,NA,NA,CASSIRTPMGANVLTF,TGTGCCAGTAGTATCCGGACACCCATGGGGGCCAACGTCCTGACTTTC
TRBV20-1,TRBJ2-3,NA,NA,CSAPREGSTDTQYF,TGCAGTGCTCCTCGAGAGGGCAGCACAGATACGCAGTATTTT
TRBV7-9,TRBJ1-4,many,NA,CASSRTGDEKLFF,TGTGCCAGCAGTCGGACCGGAGATGAAAAACTGTTTTTT
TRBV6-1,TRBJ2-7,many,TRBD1,CASSVGDSYYEQYF,TGTGCCAGCAGTGTGGGGGACAGCTACTACGAGCAGTACTTC
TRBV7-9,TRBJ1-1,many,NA,CASSPGAKAFF,TGTGCCAGCAGCCCCGGGGCGAAAGCTTTCTTT
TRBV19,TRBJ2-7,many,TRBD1,CASINPGQAYEQYF,TGTGCCAGTATAAACCCCGGACAGGCCTACGAGCAGTACTTC
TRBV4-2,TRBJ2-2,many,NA,CASSSVGRSNTGELFF,TGTGCCAGCAGTTCGGTGGGACGGTCGAACACCGGGGAGCTGTTTTTT
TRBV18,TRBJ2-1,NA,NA,CASSLGQTANEQFF,TGTGCCAGCTCACTGGGTCAGACGGCCAATGAGCAGTTCTTC
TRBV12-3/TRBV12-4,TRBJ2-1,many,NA,CASRGVRGGSYNEQFF,TGTGCCAGCAGGGGGGTTCGAGGGGGCTCCTACAATGAGCAGTTCTTC
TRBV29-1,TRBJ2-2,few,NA,CSVALVTPPNTGELFF,TGCAGCGTTGCGTTAGTCACCCCCCCGAACACCGGGGAGCTGTTTTTT
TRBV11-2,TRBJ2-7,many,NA,CASSLASAGEQYF,TGTGCCAGCAGCTTAGCCTCAGCGGGCGAGCAGTACTTC
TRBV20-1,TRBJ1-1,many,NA,CSATDRIEAFF,TGCAGTGCTACGGACAGAATCGAAGCTTTCTTT
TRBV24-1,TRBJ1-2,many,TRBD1,CATSDTRGTAPYGYTF,TGTGCCACCAGTGATACCAGAGGGACAGCCCCTTATGGCTACACCTTC
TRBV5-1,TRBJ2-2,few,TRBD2,CASSQTSGRAGGGELFF,TGCGCCAGCAGCCAGACTAGCGGGAGGGCCGGTGGCGGGGAGCTGTTTTTT
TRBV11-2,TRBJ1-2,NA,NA,CASSLGFRDPHGYTF,TGTGCCAGCAGCTTAGGGTTTAGGGACCCCCATGGCTACACCTTC